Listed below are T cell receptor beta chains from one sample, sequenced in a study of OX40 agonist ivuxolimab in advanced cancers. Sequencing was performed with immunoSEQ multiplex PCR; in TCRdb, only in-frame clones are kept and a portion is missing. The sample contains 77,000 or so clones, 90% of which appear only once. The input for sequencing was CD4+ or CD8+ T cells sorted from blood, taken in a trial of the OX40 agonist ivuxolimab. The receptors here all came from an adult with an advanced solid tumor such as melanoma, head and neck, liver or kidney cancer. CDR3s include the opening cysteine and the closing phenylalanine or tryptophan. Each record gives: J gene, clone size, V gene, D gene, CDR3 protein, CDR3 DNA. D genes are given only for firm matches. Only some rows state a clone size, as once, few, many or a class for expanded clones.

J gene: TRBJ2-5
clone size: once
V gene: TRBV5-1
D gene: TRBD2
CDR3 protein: CASSWAEGSGGALARETQYF
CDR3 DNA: TGCGCCAGCAGCTGGGCCGAGGGTAGCGGGGGGGCCCTTGCTCGGGAGACCCAGTACTTC

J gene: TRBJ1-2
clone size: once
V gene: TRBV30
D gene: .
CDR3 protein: CAWSLMGEVTF
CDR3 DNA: TGTGCCTGGAGCCTGATGGGGGAGGTCACCTTC

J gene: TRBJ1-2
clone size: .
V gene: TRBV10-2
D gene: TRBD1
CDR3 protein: CASRDYNAGTGEQDGYTF
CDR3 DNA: TGCGCCAGCAGGGACTATAACGCCGGGACAGGGGAACAAGATGGCTACACCTTC

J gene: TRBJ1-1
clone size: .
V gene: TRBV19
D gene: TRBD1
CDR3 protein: CASTFDRGGNTEAFF
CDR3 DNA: TGTGCCAGTACCTTCGACAGGGGGGGGAATACTGAAGCTTTCTTT

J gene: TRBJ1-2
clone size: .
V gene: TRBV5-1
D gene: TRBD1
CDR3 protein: CASSLDGTGFGYTF
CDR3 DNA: TGCGCCAGCAGCTTGGATGGGACAGGGTTCGGCTACACCTTC

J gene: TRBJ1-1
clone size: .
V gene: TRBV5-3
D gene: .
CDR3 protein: CARSLTQGAFF
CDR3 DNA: TGTGCCAGAAGCTTGACCCAAGGAGCTTTCTTT

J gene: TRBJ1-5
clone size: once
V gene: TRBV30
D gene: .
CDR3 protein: CAWSGTGGGNGNQPQHF
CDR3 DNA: TGTGCCTGGAGTGGAACGGGAGGGGGAAACGGCAATCAGCCCCAGCATTTT

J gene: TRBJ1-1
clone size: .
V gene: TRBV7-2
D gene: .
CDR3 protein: CASSGGPEAFF
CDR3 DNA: TGTGCCAGCAGTGGTGGGCCTGAAGCTTTCTTT

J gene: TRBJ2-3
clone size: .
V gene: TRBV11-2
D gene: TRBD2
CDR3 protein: CASRVGTSGSTQYF
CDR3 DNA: TGTGCCAGCAGGGTTGGGACTAGCGGGAGTACGCAGTATTTT

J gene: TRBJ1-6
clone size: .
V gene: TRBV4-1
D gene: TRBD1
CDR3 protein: CASSDRQGARSLHF
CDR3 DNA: TGCGCCAGCAGCGACCGACAGGGGGCGAGGTCCCTCCACTTT

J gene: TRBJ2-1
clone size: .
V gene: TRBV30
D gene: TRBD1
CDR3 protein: CAWSRQDRGPNEQFF
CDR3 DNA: TGTGCCTGGAGTAGGCAGGACAGGGGGCCCAATGAGCAGTTCTTC

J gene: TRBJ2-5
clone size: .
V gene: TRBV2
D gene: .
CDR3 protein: CASSGEAGRGQETQYF
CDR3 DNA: TGTGCCAGCAGTGGGGAAGCCGGGCGGGGACAAGAGACCCAGTACTTC

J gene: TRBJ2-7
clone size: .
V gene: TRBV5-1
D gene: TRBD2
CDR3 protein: CASSSRSGSLYEQYF
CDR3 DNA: TGCGCCAGCAGCTCCCGCAGCGGGAGCCTCTACGAGCAGTACTTC

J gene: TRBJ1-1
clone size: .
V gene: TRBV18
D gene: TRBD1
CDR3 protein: CATKDRGGNTEAFF
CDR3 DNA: TGTGCCACCAAGGACAGGGGGGGGAACACTGAAGCTTTCTTT

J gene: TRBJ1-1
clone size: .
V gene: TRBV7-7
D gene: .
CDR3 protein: CASSPMRLNTEAFF
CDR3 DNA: TGTGCCAGCAGCCCGATGCGGTTAAACACTGAAGCTTTCTTT

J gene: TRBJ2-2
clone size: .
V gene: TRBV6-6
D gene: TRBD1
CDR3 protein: CASSTQGVGELFF
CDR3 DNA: TGTGCCAGCAGCACACAGGGGGTCGGGGAGCTGTTTTTT

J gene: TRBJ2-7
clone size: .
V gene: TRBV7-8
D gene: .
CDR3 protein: CASSSGRLTYEQYF
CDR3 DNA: TGTGCCAGCAGCAGTGGACGGCTAACCTACGAGCAGTACTTC

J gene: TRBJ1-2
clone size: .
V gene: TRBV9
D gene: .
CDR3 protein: CASSVEAGNYGYTF
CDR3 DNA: TGTGCCAGCAGCGTAGAGGCTGGGAACTATGGCTACACCTTC

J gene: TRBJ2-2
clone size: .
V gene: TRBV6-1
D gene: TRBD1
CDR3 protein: CASQVGQGPGELFF
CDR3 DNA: TGTGCCAGCCAAGTGGGACAGGGTCCCGGGGAGCTGTTTTTT

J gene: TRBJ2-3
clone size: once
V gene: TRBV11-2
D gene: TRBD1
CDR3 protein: CASRRTKGATDTQYF
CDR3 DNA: TGTGCCAGCAGGCGGACGAAGGGGGCGACGGATACGCAGTATTTT

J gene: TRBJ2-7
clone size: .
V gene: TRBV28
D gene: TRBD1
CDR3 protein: CASSPYHRGPNEQYF
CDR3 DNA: TGTGCCAGCAGTCCGTACCACAGGGGGCCCAACGAGCAGTACTTC

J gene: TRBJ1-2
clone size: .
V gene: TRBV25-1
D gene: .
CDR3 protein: CASSTEYYGYTF
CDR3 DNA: TGTGCCAGCAGCACCGAATATTATGGCTACACCTTC

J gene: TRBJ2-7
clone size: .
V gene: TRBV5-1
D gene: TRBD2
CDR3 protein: CASSWGGSSYEQYF
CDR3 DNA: TGCGCCAGCAGCTGGGGAGGGAGCTCCTACGAGCAGTACTTC

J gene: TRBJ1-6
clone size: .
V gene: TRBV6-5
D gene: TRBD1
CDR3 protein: CASSYGDRNNSPLHF
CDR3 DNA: TGTGCCAGCAGTTACGGGGACAGGAATAATTCACCCCTCCACTTT